One sample yielded the 26 T cell receptor beta chains listed below, sequenced in a study of response to subunit inactivated influenza vaccine. Using its own MiXCR run on the RT-PCR reads, TCRdb lists one record per CDR3 protein. The sample lists just over 300,000 distinct CDR3 sequences, around 22% occurring once. Sequenced here: PBMCs from blood, sampled about 20 months after vaccination. The receptors were gathered from a man aged 50 to 75 who received an inactivated influenza vaccine.

This clonotype came up a few times. This chain connects TRBV9 to TRBJ1-2; D gene uncertain. CDR3 size: 15 residues. Germline CDR1 SGDLS, CDR2 YYNGEE. V was pared by 2 bases and J by 6 bases, with 17 bases between. CDR3 in DNA: TGTGCCAGCAGCGTCAGCCTCACCCACTTCAATGGCTACACCTTC. Its protein is CASSVSLTHFNGYTF.

In this sample, this clonotype turned up a few times. This chain connects TRBV29-1 to TRBJ2-1, with a tentative D call TRBD1 (6 bases). CDR3 size: 13 residues. The V end lost 4 bases, the J end lost 10 bases, and 17 bases lay between the germline ends. Germline-derived CDR1 and CDR2 are SQVTM and ANQGSEA. The CDR3 DNA is TGCAGCGTTGTAGGGGGTCAGATATGGGAGCAGTTCTTC. This translates into CSVVGGQIWEQFF.

This sequence joins TRBV30 and TRBJ2-5; maybe TRBD2 (6 bases). The length of the CDR3 is 15 residues. V shed 4 bases and J shed 2 bases, with 17 bases lying between them. Germline V gene data show CDR1 as GTSNPN and CDR2 as SVGIG (reference sequence). The CDR3 coding sequence is TGTGCCTGGAACAGTTTTGGACTACAACAAGAGACCCAGTACTTC. This sequence encodes CAWNSFGLQQETQYF. Full variable domain (remainder filled in from reference TRBV30 and TRBJ2-5): SQTIHQWPATLVQPVGSPLSLECTVEGTSNPNLYWYRQAAGRGLQLLFYSVGIGQISSEVPQNLSASRPQDRQFILSSKKLLLSDSGFYLCAWNSFGLQQETQYFGPGTRLLVL.

This clonotype has more than one count but fewer than ten. The chain links TRBV6-5 to TRBJ1-3; D may be TRBD1 (5 bases). Trimming shortened V by 4 bases and J by 4 bases, and 17 bases separated the two germline ends. Per the germline V gene, CDR1 is MNHEY and CDR2 is SVGAGI. The CDR3 is 16 residues long. The DNA of the CDR3 is TGTGCCAGCAGTTCCCATCGTCTAGGGGACGGAAACACCATATATTTT. Translation: CASSSHRLGDGNTIYF.

The V and J genes are TRBV28 and TRBJ1-2; D ambiguous. Germline V CDR1 and CDR2: MDHEN, SYDVKM. CDR3 length equals 11 residues. Trimming pared 5 bases from V and 8 bases from J, leaving 9 bases between. The CDR3 coding sequence is TGTGCCAGCAGTCCCGACTGGGGCTACACCTTC. It yields the protein CASSPDWGYTF.

The chain is built from TRBV18 and TRBJ2-3; D unresolved. Trimming shortened V by 1 base and J by 0 bases, and 8 bases separated the two germline ends. Germline lookup yields CDR1 KGHSH and CDR2 LQKENI. The CDR3 has 15 amino acids. The CDR3 nucleotides are TGTGCCAGCTCACCACAGCAGGATAGCACAGATACGCAGTATTTT. Translating it yields CASSPQQDSTDTQYF.

This clonotype came up once. A much larger clone differs by one base, so this may be a read error. The rearrangement joins TRBV28 to TRBJ1-5, with 8 bases lining up with TRBD1. This CDR3 comprises 18 residues. The germline V gene encodes CDR1 MDHEN and CDR2 SYDVKM. In nucleotides, the CDR3 is TGTGCCAGCAGTCGGCTGGGCCAGACAGGGGTTGAATATCAGGCCCAGCATTTT. Translation: CASSRLGQTGVEYQAQHF.

This clonotype was seen a few times. J is TRBJ2-7 and V is TRBV20-1, with D uncertain. The CDR3 contains 13 residues. Per germline, CDR1 DFQATT and CDR2 SNEGSKA (reference sequence). Trimming removed 0 bases at V and 1 base at J, with 7 bases between. The CDR3 region has the DNA TGCAGTGCTAGAGATCTGGTGTCCTACGAGCAGTACTTC. Its translation: CSARDLVSYEQYF.

This clonotype was seen only a few times. The chain combines TRBV12-3 or TRBV12-4 with TRBJ2-7, with a possible D match to TRBD1 (5 bases). V was trimmed by 6 bases and J by 6 bases, leaving 15 bases between them. The CDR3 is made up of 13 amino acids. CDR3 residues: CASRPTGFTEQYF. As DNA, the CDR3 is TGTGCCAGCAGGCCTACAGGCTTCACCGAGCAGTACTTC.

The chain is built from TRBV3-1 and TRBJ2-7, with D perhaps TRBD1 (6 bases). V lost 5 bases to trimming and J lost 3 bases, with 14 bases between them. This CDR3 has 14 residues. CDR1 and CDR2 (germline): LGHDT, YNNKEL (reference sequence). The CDR3 spells CASSVGTPNYEQYF. The CDR3 nucleotides read TGTGCCAGCAGCGTCGGGACACCGAACTACGAGCAGTACTTC.

V usage is TRBV4-3 and J usage is TRBJ2-2, with D possibly called TRBD1 or TRBD2 (5 bases each). Per the germline V gene, CDR1 is LGHNA and CDR2 is YSLEER. The V end was cut by 0 bases, the J end by 4 bases, with 12 bases between. This CDR3 is 16 amino acids long. The CDR3 DNA reads TGCGCCAGCAGCCAAGATATGAGGGGTGGCACCGGGGAGCTGTTTTTT. Amino acids: CASSQDMRGGTGELFF.

The chain has TRBV7-2 and TRBJ2-7; 7 nucleotides match TRBD1. This CDR3 comprises 15 residues. V lost 5 bases to trimming and J lost 0 bases; unmatched junction nucleotides: 7. CDR1 is SGHTA, CDR2 FQGNSA, per germline. CDR3 nucleotides: TGTGCCAGCAGCGTGGACAGGAGCAGCTCCTACGAGCAGTACTTC. This translates into CASSVDRSSSYEQYF.

This clonotype was recorded many times. The chain recombines TRBV5-1 with TRBJ1-4; 8 bases map to TRBD1. The length of the CDR3 is 14 residues. Germline CDR1 SGHRS, CDR2 YFSETQ. V lost 4 bases and J lost 6; bases outside the gene matches: 5. The DNA for the CDR3 is TGCGCCAGCAGCGACGGACAGGGCTATGAAAAACTGTTTTTT. It codes for CASSDGQGYEKLFF.

This clonotype was observed a few times. The J gene is TRBJ1-2, the V gene TRBV6-5, with 7 bases lining up with TRBD1. Germline assignment: CDR1 MNHEY and CDR2 SVGAGI. The junction had 4 bases not matched to a gene; V was cut back by 2 bases and J by 4 bases. The CDR3 consists of 14 residues. The CDR3 protein is CASSYRDRFYGYTF. The DNA of the CDR3 is TGTGCCAGCAGTTACCGGGACAGATTCTATGGCTACACCTTC.

V usage is TRBV12-3 or TRBV12-4 and J usage is TRBJ2-7, with D hard to call. With 6 bases removed from V and 6 bases from J, the gap between germline ends came to 12 bases. There are 12 residues in the CDR3. This chain's CDR3 is CASRGWPSEQYF. The CDR3 DNA reads as TGTGCCAGCAGGGGTTGGCCATCCGAGCAGTACTTC.

This clonotype was observed many times. This rearrangement joins TRBV20-1 to TRBJ1-2, with D possibly TRBD1 on 5 matching bases. V lost 4 bases and J lost 4, with 10 bases in between. In germline, CDR1 is DFQATT, CDR2 SNEGSKA (reference sequence). This CDR3 comprises 12 residues. CDR3 nucleotide sequence: TGCAGTGCTACTGGGGGTGGCTATGGCTACACCTTC. It specifies CSATGGGYGYTF.

The chain is built from TRBV11-2 and TRBJ2-1, with 11 bases lining up with TRBD2. The CDR3 is 15 residues long. The germline CDR1 and CDR2 sequences are SGHAT and FQNNGV. V lost 5 bases, J lost 10 bases, and 10 bases stayed unmatched. In DNA form, the CDR3 reads TGTGCCAGCAGCCAAAATAGCGGGGGGGCGTGGGAGCAGTTCTTC. Protein: CASSQNSGGAWEQFF.

To note about this clonotype: The junction departs from germline at one end; a sequencing error may be responsible. The genes are TRBV30 and TRBJ1-6; 9 bases are shared with TRBD1. Germline CDR1 reads GTSNPN; CDR2 reads SVGIG (reference sequence). CDR3 length: 15 residues. The CDR3 sequence: CTWRDRDFYNSPLHF. CDR3 in DNA: TGTACCTGGAGGGACAGGGACTTCTATAATTCACCCCTCCACTTT. The variable domain in full, with the rest retrieved from reference TRBV30 and TRBJ1-6, is SQTIHQWPATLVQPVGSPLSLECTVEGTSNPNLYWYRQAAGRGLQLLFYSVGIGQISSEVPQNLSASRPQDRQFILSSKKLLLSDSGFYLCTWRDRDFYNSPLHFGNGTRLTVT.

This clonotype was detected ten times or more. J is TRBJ1-5 and V is TRBV9; 8 nucleotides match TRBD1. The CDR3 has 16 residues. From germline, CDR1 is SGDLS and CDR2 YYNGEE. J gave up 0 bases and V 0 bases, and 2 bases lay outside the gene matches. The CDR3 loop reads CASSVGTGTSNQPQHF. CDR3 in DNA: TGTGCCAGCAGCGTAGGGACAGGGACTAGCAATCAGCCCCAGCATTTT.

There are many counts of this clonotype. The chain is built from TRBV27 and TRBJ1-2; 9 bases are shared with TRBD1. After removal of 6 bases from V and 8 bases from J, the junction contained 13 bases not matched to a gene. CDR1 is MNHEY, CDR2 SMNVEV, per germline (reference sequence). The CDR3 loop spans 15 amino acids. The CDR3 nucleotides are TGTGCCAGCAGGATAAACTGGACAGGGGCTGGGGGCTACACCTTC. Protein sequence: CASRINWTGAGGYTF.

The V gene is TRBV7-3, the J gene TRBJ2-7; 7 bases line up with TRBD1. The CDR3 spans 13 residues. In germline, CDR1 is SGHTA, CDR2 FQGTGA. The V segment lost 5 bases and the J segment 3 bases; nucleotides outside the gene matches: 4. CDR3 DNA sequence: TGTGCCAGCAGCGCCTCAGGGGGCTACGAGCAGTACTTC. This translates into CASSASGGYEQYF.

This clonotype was counted only a few times. V gene TRBV6-1 combines with J gene TRBJ1-5, with D maybe TRBD1 (5 bases). V lost 5 bases and J 1 base, leaving 18 bases between the germline ends. The CDR3 consists of 17 residues. The germline CDR1 and CDR2 sequences are MNHNS and SASEGT. In DNA form, the CDR3 reads TGTGCCAGCAGTCCTACGGACATTTACTTCAGCAATCAGCCCCAGCATTTT. Residues: CASSPTDIYFSNQPQHF.

In nucleotides, the CDR3 is TGCAGTGCTAGAGTGTTAGAGAGTCTCTACGAGCAGTACTTC. Translating it yields CSARVLESLYEQYF. The rearrangement links TRBV20-1 to TRBJ2-7; no clear D. Germline V CDR1 and CDR2: DFQATT, SNEGSKA (reference sequence). This CDR3 region has 14 residues. V lost 1 base and J 3 bases, leaving 13 bases between the germline ends.

The chain links TRBV5-1 to TRBJ2-3; D perhaps matches TRBD2 (7 bases). Germline V CDR1 and CDR2: SGHRS, YFSETQ. CDR3 length equals 16 residues. The ends were cut back, 1 base at V and 0 bases at J, with 12 bases in the middle. The DNA for the CDR3 is TGCGCCAGCAGCTTGATGGGAGGGGGTAGCACAGATACGCAGTATTTT. It specifies CASSLMGGGSTDTQYF.

J is TRBJ1-2 and V is TRBV20-1, with a weak D call TRBD1 (5 bases). CDR1 is DFQATT and CDR2 is SNEGSKA in the germline V gene (reference sequence). The CDR3 length is 16 residues. V was pared by 0 bases and J by 0 bases, with 14 bases between. The CDR3 region has the DNA TGCAGTGCTAGAGATGGGGGTTCCTCTTCTAACTATGGCTACACCTTC. It codes for CSARDGGSSSNYGYTF.

This clonotype has a handful of counts. The chain joins TRBV6-6 to TRBJ1-4; D is undetermined. Per germline, CDR1 MNHNY and CDR2 SVGAGI (reference sequence). There are 12 residues in the CDR3. V lost 2 bases, J lost 6 bases, and 4 bases lay in between. The CDR3, as DNA: TGTGCCAGCAGTTACGTCGATGAAAAACTGTTTTTT. This gives the protein CASSYVDEKLFF.